This T cell receptor beta chain originates from a study of chemoradiotherapy in HPV16-positive cancers. In the study overall: A couple of HPV16-positive patients' cells yielded candidate HPV-specific clones and common motifs.

Some clones are missing from TCRdb's copy, which holds only in-frame ones; the method was immunoSEQ multiplex PCR. The table includes over 10,000 clones, 60% to 85% detected once. Points from the study as a whole: HPV-specific T cells were functionally defined from only a couple of HPV16-positive patients. During treatment, candidate HPV-specific clones and E7-related motifs expanded in tumor.

This clone occurred a few times. Its cognate antigen is unknown. Deletions cut 4 bases from V and 4 bases from J, with 11 bases between. Germline-derived CDR1 and CDR2 are SNHLY and FYNNEI. The CDR3 totals 14 residues. Sampling took place from a patient who underwent chemoradiotherapy. This chain joins TRBV2 and TRBJ1-5; D unresolved. This clonotype originated in a human donor with HPV-associated anogenital cancer. The CDR3 nucleotides read TGTGCCAGCAGTGTCGACGGTGGAAATCAGCCCCAGCATTTT. Protein product: CASSVDGGNQPQHF.